This entry describes one T cell receptor (beta chain). Profiled with immunoSEQ multiplex PCR; TCRdb holds only in-frame clones, not every one. The sample yields approximately 160,000 clones, 91% seen once. V dropped 1 base and J dropped 5; count of bases not matched to a gene: 10. This CDR3 is built from 17 residues. Germline CDR1 SGHTA, CDR2 FQGNSA. These data belong to a study of cytomegalovirus exposure and HLA in healthy donors. V gene TRBV7-2 combines with J gene TRBJ2-2, with 7 nucleotides matching TRBD2. Sequencing was carried out using PBMCs. The sequence derives from a woman younger than 30 in good health and CMV-seropositive. CDR3 sequence reads: CASSLEDGAGRTGELFF. The DNA for the CDR3 is TGTGCCAGCAGCTTAGAGGACGGAGCGGGAAGAACCGGGGAGCTGTTTTTT.